These 7 T cell receptor beta chains originate from one sample sequenced in a study of T cells after yellow fever vaccination. TCRdb redid the calling of the 5' RACE reads with MiXCR, one entry per CDR3 protein. The table shows around 49,000 distinct CDR3 sequences, with about 7% occurring only once. The sequencing here drew on CD8+ T cells not binding an NS4B(214-222) dextramer, sorted from PBMCs, taken 45 days after the yellow fever booster vaccination. The receptors come from a man younger than 45 who received the YFV17D yellow fever vaccine.

The sample holds many counts of this clonotype. The CDR3, as DNA: TGTGCCAGCAGTTTTGAGGTGAACACTGAAGCTTTCTTT. Its translation is CASSFEVNTEAFF. The rearrangement uses TRBV27 and TRBJ1-1; no clear D gene. Germline V CDR1 and CDR2: MNHEY, SMNVEV (reference sequence). The V end was cut by 3 bases, the J end by 0 bases, with 5 bases between. This CDR3 comprises 13 residues.

To note about this clonotype: A clone one base away is much larger, so this may be a read error. The rearrangement uses TRBV10-3 and TRBJ2-1, with 14 bases that match TRBD2. Germline CDR1 reads ENHRY; CDR2 reads SYGVKD. The CDR3 runs to 15 residues. The V and J ends lost 7 bases and 11 bases, in that order; junction bases with no gene match: 10. The CDR3 DNA reads as TGTGCCATCAAGCGACTAGCGGGAGGGCCGGATAAGCAGTTCTTC. This encodes CAIKRLAGGPDKQFF.

In this sample, this clonotype turned up many times. The chain recombines TRBV9 with TRBJ2-2; D is perhaps TRBD2 (6 bases). The germline V gene encodes CDR1 SGDLS and CDR2 YYNGEE. The V end was cut by 0 bases, the J end by 4 bases, with 19 bases between. The CDR3 is made up of 18 amino acids. DNA of the CDR3: TGTGCCAGCAGCGTAGTATCTAGCGAGGCGAGTGGCACCGGGGAGCTGTTTTTT. This translates into CASSVVSSEASGTGELFF.

This clonotype was counted a single time. A clone one base away is much larger, so this may be a read error. This rearrangement joins TRBV7-3 to TRBJ2-3, with 11 positions matching TRBD2. Germline V gives CDR1 SGHTA, CDR2 FQGTGA. This CDR3 region has 17 residues. In nucleotides, the CDR3 is TGTCCCAGCAGCCCGGGACTAGCGGTCTTGAACACAGATACGCAGTATTTT. Its translation is CPSSPGLAVLNTDTQYF.

At least ten counts were recorded for this clonotype. The V gene is TRBV6-2 or TRBV6-3, the J gene TRBJ2-5; 11 positions agree with TRBD2. Trimming took 5 bases from V and 2 from J; bases not matched to a gene: 4. Germline lookup yields CDR1 MNHEY and CDR2 SVGEGT. The CDR3 consists of 15 residues. CDR3 residues: CASSPGLAVQETQYF. CDR3 DNA sequence: TGTGCCAGCAGTCCGGGACTAGCGGTACAAGAGACCCAGTACTTC.

This clonotype occurred many times. The chain is built from TRBV4-3 and TRBJ2-1; 8 bases agree with TRBD2. Germline CDR1 reads LGHNA; CDR2 reads YSLEER. The J segment lost 0 bases and the V segment lost 2 bases, leaving 9 bases of the junction unmatched. The CDR3 is made up of 18 amino acids. This CDR3 reads CASSQNLLAAPSYNEQFF. Here the CDR3 DNA reads TGCGCCAGCAGCCAAAACCTACTAGCGGCTCCCTCCTACAATGAGCAGTTCTTC.

This clonotype has more than one count but fewer than ten. This chain connects TRBV5-5 to TRBJ2-3; D might be TRBD1 (5 bases). The CDR3 has 14 amino acids. Germline V gene sequence: CDR1 SGHKS, CDR2 YYEKEE (reference sequence). V was shortened by 0 bases and J by 4 bases, with 9 bases between the two germline ends. The CDR3 sequence: CASSLGLGADTQYF. The CDR3 DNA reads TGTGCCAGCAGCTTGGGGCTAGGGGCAGATACGCAGTATTTT.